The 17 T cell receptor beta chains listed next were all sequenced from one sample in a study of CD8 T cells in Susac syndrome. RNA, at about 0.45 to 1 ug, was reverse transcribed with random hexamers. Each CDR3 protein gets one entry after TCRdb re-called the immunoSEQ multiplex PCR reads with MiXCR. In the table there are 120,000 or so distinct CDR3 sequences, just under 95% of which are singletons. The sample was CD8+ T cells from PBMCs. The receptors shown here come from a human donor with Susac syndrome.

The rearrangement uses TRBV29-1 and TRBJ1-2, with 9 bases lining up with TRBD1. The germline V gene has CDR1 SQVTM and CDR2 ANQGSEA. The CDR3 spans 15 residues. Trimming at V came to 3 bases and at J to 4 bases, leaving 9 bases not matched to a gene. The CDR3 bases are TGCAGCGTTGACCCAACGGGGACAGGGCCCTATGGCTACACCTTC. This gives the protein CSVDPTGTGPYGYTF.

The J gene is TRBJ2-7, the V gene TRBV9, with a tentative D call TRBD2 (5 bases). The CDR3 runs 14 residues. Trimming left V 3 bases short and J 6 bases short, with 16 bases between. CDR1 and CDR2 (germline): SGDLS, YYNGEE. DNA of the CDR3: TGTGCCAGCAGCGCATCGGGATCCTTTGTCGAGCAGTACTTC. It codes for CASSASGSFVEQYF.

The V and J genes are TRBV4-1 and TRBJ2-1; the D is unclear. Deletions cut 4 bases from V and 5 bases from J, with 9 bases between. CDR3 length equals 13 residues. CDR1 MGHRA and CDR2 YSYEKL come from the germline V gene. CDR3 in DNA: TGCGCCAGCAGCCCCTTACAGAACAATGAGCAGTTCTTC. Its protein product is CASSPLQNNEQFF.

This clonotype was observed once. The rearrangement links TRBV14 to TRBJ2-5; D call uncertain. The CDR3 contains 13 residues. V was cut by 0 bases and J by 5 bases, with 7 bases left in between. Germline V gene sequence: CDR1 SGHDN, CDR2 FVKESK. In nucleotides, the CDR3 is TGTGCCAGCAGCCAAGAGCGACGGGAGACCCAGTACTTC. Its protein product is CASSQERRETQYF.

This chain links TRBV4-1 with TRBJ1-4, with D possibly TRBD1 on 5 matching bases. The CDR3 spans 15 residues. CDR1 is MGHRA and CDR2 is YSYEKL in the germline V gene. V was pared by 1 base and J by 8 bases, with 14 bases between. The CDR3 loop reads CASSQGQSRDEKLFF. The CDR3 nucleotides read TGCGCCAGCAGCCAAGGTCAGTCGAGGGACGAAAAACTGTTTTTT.

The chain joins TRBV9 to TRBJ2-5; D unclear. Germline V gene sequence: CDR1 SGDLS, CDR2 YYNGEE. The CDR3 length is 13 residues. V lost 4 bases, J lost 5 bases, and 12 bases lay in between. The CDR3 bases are TGTGCCAGCAGCCAATGGGCCGAGGAGACCCAGTACTTC. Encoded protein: CASSQWAEETQYF.

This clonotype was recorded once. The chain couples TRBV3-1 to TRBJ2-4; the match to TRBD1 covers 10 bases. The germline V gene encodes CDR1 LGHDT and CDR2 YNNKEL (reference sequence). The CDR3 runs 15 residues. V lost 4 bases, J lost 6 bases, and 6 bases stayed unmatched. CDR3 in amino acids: CASSPLRTGGNIQYF. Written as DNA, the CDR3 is TGTGCCAGCAGCCCCTTACGGACAGGGGGAAACATTCAGTACTTC.

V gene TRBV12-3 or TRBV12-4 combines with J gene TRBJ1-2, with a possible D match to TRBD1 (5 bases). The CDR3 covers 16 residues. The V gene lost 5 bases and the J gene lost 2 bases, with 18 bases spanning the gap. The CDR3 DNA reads TGTGCCAGCAGTAGGCCCCCCGAGGGGTCGAACTATGGCTACACCTTC. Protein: CASSRPPEGSNYGYTF.

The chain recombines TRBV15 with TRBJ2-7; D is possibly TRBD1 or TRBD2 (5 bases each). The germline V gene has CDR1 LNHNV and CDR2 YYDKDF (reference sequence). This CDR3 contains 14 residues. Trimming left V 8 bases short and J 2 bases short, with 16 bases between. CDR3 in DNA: TGTGCCACCTCCCTAGTGGGACCGGCCTACGAGCAGTACTTC. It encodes CATSLVGPAYEQYF.

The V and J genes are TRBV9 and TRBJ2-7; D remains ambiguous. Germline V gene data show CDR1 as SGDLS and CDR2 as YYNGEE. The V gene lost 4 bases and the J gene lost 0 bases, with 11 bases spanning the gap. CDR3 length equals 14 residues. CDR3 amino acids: CASSPWSSSYEQYF. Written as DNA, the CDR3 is TGTGCCAGCAGCCCTTGGTCCAGCTCCTACGAGCAGTACTTC.

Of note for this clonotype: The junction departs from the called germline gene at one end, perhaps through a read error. The CDR3 loop reads CASSQTVYGQYF. CDR3 DNA: TGTGCCAGCAGTCAGACAGTCTACGGGCAGTACTTC. The rearrangement uses TRBV25-1 and TRBJ2-7; tentative D call: TRBD1 (5 bases). The germline CDR1 and CDR2 sequences are MGHDK and SYGVNS. CDR3 length: 12 residues.

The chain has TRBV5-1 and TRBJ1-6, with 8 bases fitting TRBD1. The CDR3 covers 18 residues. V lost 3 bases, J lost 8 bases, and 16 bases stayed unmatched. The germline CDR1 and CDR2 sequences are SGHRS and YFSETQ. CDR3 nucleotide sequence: TGCGCCAGCAGCTCGACAGGGGACGGACTGCTGCGGGATTCACCCCTCCACTTT. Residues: CASSSTGDGLLRDSPLHF.

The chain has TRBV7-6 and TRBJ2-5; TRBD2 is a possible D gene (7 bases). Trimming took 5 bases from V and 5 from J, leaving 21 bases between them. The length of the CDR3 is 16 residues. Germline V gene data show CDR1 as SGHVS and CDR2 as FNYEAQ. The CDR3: CASSQSGRGAGETQYF. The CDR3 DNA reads TGTGCCAGCAGCCAGTCGGGCCGGGGGGCCGGGGAGACCCAGTACTTC. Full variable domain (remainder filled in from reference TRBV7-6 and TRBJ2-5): GAGVSQSPRYKVTKRGQDVALRCDPISGHVSLYWYRQALGQGPEFLTYFNYEAQQDKSGLPNDRFSAERPEGSISTLTIQRTEQRDSAMYRCASSQSGRGAGETQYFGPGTRLLVL.

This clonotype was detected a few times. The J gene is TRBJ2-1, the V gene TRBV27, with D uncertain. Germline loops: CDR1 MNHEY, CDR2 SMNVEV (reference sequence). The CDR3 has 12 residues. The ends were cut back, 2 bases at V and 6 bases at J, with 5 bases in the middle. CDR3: CASSLLGNEQFF. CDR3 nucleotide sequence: TGTGCCAGCAGTTTACTGGGCAATGAGCAGTTCTTC.

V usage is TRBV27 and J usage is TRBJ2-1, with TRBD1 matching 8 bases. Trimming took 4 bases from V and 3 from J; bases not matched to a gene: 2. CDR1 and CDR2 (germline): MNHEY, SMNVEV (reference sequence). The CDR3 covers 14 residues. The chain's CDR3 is CASSSDRDYNEQFF. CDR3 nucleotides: TGTGCCAGCAGTTCGGACAGGGACTACAATGAGCAGTTCTTC.

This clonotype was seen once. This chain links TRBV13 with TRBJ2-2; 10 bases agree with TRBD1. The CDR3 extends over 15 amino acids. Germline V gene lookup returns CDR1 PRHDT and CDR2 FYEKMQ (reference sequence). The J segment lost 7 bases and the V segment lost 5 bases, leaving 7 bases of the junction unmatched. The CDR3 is CASSPPGTGDGELFF. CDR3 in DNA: TGTGCCAGCAGCCCCCCCGGGACAGGGGACGGGGAGCTGTTTTTT. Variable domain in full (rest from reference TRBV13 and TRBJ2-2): AAGVIQSPRHLIKEKRETATLKCYPIPRHDTVYWYQQGPGQDPQFLISFYEKMQSDKGSIPDRFSAQQFSDYHSELNMSSLELGDSALYFCASSPPGTGDGELFFGEGSRLTVL.

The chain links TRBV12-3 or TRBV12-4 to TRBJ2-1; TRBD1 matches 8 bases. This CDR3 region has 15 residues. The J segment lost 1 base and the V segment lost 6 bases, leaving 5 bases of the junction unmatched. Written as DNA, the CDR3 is TGTGCCAGCAGCGGACAGGGCCTTTCCTACAATGAGCAGTTCTTC. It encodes CASSGQGLSYNEQFF.